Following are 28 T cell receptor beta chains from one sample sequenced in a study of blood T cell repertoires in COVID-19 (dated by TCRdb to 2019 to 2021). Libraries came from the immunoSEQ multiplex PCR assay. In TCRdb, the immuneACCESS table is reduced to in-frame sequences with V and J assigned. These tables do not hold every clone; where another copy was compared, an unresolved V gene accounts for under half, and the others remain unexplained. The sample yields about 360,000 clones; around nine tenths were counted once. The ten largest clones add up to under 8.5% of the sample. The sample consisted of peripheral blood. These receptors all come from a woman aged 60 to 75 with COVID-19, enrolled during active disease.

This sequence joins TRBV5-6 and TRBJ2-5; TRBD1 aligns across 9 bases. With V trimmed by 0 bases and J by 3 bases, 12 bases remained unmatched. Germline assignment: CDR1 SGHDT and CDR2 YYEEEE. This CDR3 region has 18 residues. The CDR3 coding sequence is TGTGCCAGCAGCTTGGCACGTAGGACAGGGGAAGGGAAAGAGACCCAGTACTTC. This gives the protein CASSLARRTGEGKETQYF.

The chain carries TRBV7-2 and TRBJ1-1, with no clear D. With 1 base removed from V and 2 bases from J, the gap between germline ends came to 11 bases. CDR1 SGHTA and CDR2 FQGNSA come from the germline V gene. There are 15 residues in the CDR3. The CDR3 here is CASSLGAGINTEAFF. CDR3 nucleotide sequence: TGTGCCAGCAGCTTAGGGGCGGGGATCAACACTGAAGCTTTCTTT.

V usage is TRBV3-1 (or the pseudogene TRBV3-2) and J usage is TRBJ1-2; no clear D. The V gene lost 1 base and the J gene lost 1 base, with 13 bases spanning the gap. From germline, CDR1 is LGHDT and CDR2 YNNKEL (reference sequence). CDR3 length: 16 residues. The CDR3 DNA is TGTGCCAGCAGCCAAGGCCATGCCCCCAGTAACTATGGCTACACCTTC. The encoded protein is CASSQGHAPSNYGYTF.

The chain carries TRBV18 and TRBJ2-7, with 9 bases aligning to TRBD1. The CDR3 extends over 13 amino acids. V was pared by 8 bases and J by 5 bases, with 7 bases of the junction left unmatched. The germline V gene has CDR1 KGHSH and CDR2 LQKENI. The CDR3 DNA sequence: TGTGCCAGCAAAGGGACAGGGAAAAACGAGCAGTACTTC. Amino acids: CASKGTGKNEQYF.

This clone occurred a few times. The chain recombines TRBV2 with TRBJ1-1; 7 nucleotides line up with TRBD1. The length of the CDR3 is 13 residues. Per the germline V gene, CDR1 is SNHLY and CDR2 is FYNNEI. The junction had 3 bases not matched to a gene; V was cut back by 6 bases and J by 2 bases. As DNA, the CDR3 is TGTGCCAGCAGCGGACAGGAAAACACTGAAGCTTTCTTT. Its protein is CASSGQENTEAFF.

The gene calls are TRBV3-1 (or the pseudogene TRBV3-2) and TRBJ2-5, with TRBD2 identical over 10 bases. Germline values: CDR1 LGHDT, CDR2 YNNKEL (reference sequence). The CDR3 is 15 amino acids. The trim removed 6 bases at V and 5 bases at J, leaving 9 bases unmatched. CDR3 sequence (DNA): TGTGCCAGCAGGCACAGCGGGGGGGCCTGGGAGACCCAGTACTTC. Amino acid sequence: CASRHSGGAWETQYF.

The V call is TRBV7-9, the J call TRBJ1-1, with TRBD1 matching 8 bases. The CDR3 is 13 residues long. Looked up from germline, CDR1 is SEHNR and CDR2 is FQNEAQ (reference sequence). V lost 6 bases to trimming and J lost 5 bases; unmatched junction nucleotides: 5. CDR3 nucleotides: TGTGCCAGCAGGCAGGGGGCGGATACTGAAGCTTTCTTT. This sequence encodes CASRQGADTEAFF.

CDR3 sequence reads: CASSIDSLSGVYNEQFF. The CDR3 DNA sequence: TGTGCCAGTAGTATAGATTCGCTTAGCGGGGTCTACAATGAGCAGTTCTTC. The chain couples TRBV19 to TRBJ2-1, with 8 bases identical to TRBD2. CDR1 is LNHDA, CDR2 SQIVND, per germline (reference sequence). Germline trimming cut 0 bases from V and 3 bases from J; bases unmatched to any gene: 7. The CDR3 sequence is 17 residues long.

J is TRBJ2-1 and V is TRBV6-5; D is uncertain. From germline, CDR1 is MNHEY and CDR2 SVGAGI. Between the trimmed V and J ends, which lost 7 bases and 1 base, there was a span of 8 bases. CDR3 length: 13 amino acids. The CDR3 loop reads CASKQSSYNEQFF. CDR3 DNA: TGTGCCAGCAAACAGAGTTCCTACAATGAGCAGTTCTTC.

CDR3 sequence reads: CASSSRVTGELFF. CDR3 DNA: TGTGCCAGCAGCTCCAGGGTCACCGGGGAGCTGTTTTTT. This chain joins TRBV12-3 or TRBV12-4 and TRBJ2-2, with a weak D call TRBD1 (5 bases). The CDR3 length is 13 residues. Trimming pared 6 bases from V and 4 bases from J, leaving 9 bases between.

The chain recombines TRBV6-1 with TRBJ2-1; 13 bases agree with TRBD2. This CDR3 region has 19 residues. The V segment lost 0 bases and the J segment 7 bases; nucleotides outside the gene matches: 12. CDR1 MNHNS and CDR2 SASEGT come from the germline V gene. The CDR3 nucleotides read TGTGCCAGCAGTGAAGCGCTAATTGGACTAGCGGGGGTTAATAATGAGCAGTTCTTC. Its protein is CASSEALIGLAGVNNEQFF.

The CDR3 nucleotides are TGTGCCAGCAGCTTAGTTGCCAGTCGTGGTACCGGGGAGCTGTTTTTT. Its translation is CASSLVASRGTGELFF. This chain joins TRBV7-6 and TRBJ2-2; D not certain. Trimming shortened V by 1 base and J by 5 bases, and 14 bases separated the two germline ends. The CDR3 length is 16 residues. The germline V gene encodes CDR1 SGHVS and CDR2 FNYEAQ.

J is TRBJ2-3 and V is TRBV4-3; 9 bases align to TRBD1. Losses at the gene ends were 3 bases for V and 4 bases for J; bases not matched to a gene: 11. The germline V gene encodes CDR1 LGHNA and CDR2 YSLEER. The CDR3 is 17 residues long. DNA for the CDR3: TGCGCCAGCAGCCAGGCGACTTGGGACAGGGTCCCAGATACGCAGTATTTT. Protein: CASSQATWDRVPDTQYF.

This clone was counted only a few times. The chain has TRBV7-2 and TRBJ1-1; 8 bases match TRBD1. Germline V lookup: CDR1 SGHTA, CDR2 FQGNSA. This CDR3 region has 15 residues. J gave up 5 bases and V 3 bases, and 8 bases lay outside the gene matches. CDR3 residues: CASSFTLTGETEAFF. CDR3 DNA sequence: TGTGCCAGCAGCTTCACTCTGACAGGGGAGACTGAAGCTTTCTTT.

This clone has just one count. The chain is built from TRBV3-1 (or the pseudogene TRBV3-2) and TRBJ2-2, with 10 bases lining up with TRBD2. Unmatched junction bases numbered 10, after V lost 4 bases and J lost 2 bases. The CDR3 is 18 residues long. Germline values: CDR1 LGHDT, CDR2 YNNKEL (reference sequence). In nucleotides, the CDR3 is TGTGCCAGCAGCCTAAACATCTTAGCGGGGGGAAACACCGGGGAGCTGTTTTTT. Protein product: CASSLNILAGGNTGELFF.

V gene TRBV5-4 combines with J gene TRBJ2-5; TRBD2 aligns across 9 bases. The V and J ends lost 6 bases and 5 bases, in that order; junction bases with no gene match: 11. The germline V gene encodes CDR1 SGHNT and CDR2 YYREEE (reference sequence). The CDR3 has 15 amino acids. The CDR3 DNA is TGTGCCAGCACCCGAGCGCGGGGGGGCCCGGAGACCCAGTACTTC. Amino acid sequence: CASTRARGGPETQYF.

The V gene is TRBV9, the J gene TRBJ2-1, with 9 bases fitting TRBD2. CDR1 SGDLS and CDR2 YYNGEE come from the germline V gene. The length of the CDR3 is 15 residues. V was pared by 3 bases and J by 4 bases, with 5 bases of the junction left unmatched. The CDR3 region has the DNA TGTGCCAGCAGCGCCAGCGGGGGGAGGTACAATGAGCAGTTCTTC. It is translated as CASSASGGRYNEQFF.

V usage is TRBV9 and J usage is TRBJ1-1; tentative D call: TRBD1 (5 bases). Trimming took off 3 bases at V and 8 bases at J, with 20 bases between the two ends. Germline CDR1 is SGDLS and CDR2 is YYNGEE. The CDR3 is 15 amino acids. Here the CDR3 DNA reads TGTGCCAGCAGCGCCCGCCCCACCGTGGCAGGGGAAGCTTTCTTT. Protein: CASSARPTVAGEAFF.

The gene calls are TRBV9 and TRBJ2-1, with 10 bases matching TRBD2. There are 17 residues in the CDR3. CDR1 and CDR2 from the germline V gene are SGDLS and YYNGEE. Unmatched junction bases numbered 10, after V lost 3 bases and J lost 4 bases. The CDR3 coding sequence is TGTGCCAGCAGCGCACCCCAGCGGGGGGGGCAGTACAATGAGCAGTTCTTC. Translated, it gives CASSAPQRGGQYNEQFF.

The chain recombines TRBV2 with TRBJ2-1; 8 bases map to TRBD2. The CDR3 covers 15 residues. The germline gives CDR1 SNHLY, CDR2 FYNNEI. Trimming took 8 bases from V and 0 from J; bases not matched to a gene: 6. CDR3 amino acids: CASGAGTSSYNEQFF. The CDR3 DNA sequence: TGTGCCAGCGGCGCCGGGACTAGCTCCTACAATGAGCAGTTCTTC.

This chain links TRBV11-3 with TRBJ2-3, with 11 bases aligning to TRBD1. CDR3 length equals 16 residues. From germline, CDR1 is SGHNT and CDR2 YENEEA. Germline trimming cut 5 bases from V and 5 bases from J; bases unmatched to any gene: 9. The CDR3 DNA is TGTGCCAGCAGCACAAGGACAGGGGGCGCGGAAGATACGCAGTATTTT. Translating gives CASSTRTGGAEDTQYF. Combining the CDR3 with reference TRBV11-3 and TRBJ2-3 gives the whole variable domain EAGVVQSPRYKIIEKKQPVAFWCNPISGHNTLYWYLQNLGQGPELLIRYENEEAVDDSQLPKDRFSAERLKGVDSTLKIQPAELGDSAVYLCASSTRTGGAEDTQYFGPGTRLTVL.

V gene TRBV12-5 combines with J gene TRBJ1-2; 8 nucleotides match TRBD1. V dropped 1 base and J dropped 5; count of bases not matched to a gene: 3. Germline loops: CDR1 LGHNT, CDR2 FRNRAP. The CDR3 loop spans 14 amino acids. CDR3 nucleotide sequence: TGTGCTAGTGGTTTGGAGACAGGGGTATATGGCTACACCTTC. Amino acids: CASGLETGVYGYTF.

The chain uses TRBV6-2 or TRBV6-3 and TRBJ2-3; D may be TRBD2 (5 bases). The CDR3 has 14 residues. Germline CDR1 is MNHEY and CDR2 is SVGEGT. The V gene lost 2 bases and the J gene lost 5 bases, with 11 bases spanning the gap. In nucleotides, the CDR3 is TGTGCCAGCAGTTACCTTAGCGTGGAAGATACGCAGTATTTT. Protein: CASSYLSVEDTQYF.

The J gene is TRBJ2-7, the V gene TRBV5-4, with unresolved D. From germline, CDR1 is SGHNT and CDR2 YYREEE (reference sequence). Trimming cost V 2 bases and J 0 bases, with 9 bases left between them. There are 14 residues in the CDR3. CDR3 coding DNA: TGTGCCAGCAGCTTCCCGCCAGGCTCCTACGAGCAGTACTTC. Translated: CASSFPPGSYEQYF.

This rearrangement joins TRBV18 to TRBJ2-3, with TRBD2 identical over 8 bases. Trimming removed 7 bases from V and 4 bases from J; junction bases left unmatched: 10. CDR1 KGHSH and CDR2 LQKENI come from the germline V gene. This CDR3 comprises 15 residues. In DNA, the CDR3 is TGTGCCAGCTTAATTAGCGGGGCCCCCGCAGATACGCAGTATTTT. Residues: CASLISGAPADTQYF.

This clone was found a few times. The CDR3 loop is CASSLVLGQGAEQYF. The CDR3 DNA is TGTGCCAGCAGCTTGGTACTGGGACAGGGGGCCGAGCAGTACTTC. The chain links TRBV5-4 to TRBJ2-7, with 12 bases lining up with TRBD1. CDR1 is SGHNT, CDR2 YYREEE, per germline (reference sequence). J lost 6 bases, V lost 0 bases, and 4 bases had no gene match. The CDR3 extends over 15 amino acids.

Here the CDR3 reads CASSLAISGGVTDTQYF. CDR3 sequence (DNA): TGTGCCAGCAGCTTGGCCATTAGCGGGGGGGTCACAGATACGCAGTATTTT. The chain carries TRBV5-4 and TRBJ2-3, with 11 bases identical to TRBD2. Germline-derived CDR1 and CDR2 are SGHNT and YYREEE (reference sequence). The CDR3 is 17 amino acids. V dropped 0 bases and J dropped 2; count of bases not matched to a gene: 5.

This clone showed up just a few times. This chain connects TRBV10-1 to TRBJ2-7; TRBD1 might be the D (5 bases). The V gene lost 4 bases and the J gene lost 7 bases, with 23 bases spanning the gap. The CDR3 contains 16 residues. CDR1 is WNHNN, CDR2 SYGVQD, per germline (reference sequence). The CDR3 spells CASSGSRGQGTEEQYF. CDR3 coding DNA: TGCGCCAGCAGTGGGTCCCGTGGTCAGGGTACAGAAGAGCAGTACTTC.